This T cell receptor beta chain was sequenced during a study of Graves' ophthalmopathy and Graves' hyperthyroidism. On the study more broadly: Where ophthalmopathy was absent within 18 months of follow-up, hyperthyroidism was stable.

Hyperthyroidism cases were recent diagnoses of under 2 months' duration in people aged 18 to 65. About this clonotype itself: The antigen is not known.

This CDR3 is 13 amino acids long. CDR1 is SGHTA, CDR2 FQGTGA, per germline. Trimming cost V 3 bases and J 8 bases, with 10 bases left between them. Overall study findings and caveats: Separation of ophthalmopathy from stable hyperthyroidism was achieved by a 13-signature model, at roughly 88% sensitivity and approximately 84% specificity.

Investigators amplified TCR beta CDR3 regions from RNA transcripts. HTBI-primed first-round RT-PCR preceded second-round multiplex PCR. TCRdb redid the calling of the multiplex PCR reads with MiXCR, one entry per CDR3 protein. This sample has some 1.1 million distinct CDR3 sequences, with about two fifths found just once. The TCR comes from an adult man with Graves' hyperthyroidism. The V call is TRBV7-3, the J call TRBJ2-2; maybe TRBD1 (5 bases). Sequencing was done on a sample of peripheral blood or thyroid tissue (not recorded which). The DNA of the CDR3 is TGTGCCAGCAGCTTGGCAGGGATAGGGGAGCTGTTTTTT. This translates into CASSLAGIGELFF.